This T cell receptor (beta chain) stems from a study of beta chain features in type 1 diabetes. Study findings and constraints: The study found moderately but significantly shorter TCRB CDR3s in all four CD4+ subsets of Type 1 diabetes patients. For patients, the naive, central memory and Treg TCRB repertoires appeared more alike than for healthy donors.

V was trimmed by 6 bases and J by 3 bases, leaving 16 bases between them. Per germline, CDR1 SGHNT and CDR2 YYREEE (reference sequence). CDR3 size: 16 residues. This clone was seen a handful of times. As yet, its antigen is unknown. Of the isolated RNA, all was reverse transcribed, and so the sequenced material was expressed TCRB transcripts. TCRdb keeps only in-frame clones here, not all; method: immunoSEQ multiplex PCR. The sample holds roughly 50,000 clones; under 50% are singletons and the top ten take approximately 1.3%. V and J are TRBV5-4 and TRBJ2-6; D may be TRBD1 (5 bases). The sequence was obtained from a man in his thirties or forties with type 1 diabetes. The specimen was Tregs from blood. Here the CDR3 reads CASKGQGEIGANVLTF. The CDR3 region has the DNA TGTGCCAGCAAAGGTCAGGGTGAAATTGGGGCCAACGTCCTGACTTTC.